This TCR beta chain was observed in a study of identical twins. Every donor was a healthy Caucasian. Turning to this clonotype: Its antigen is not identified.

Notes on the study in general: The abundant beta clonotypes from cord blood had fewer insertions, and memory repertoires had none of this. Without tracking the same donors, conclusions rested on cross-sectional statistical analysis.

Template switching introduced a universal primer site, and the cDNA bore unique molecular identifiers. MiXCR, applied by TCRdb to the 5' RACE reads, yields one record per CDR3 protein. The top ten hold more than 0.25% of the sample, which has some 1,700,000 distinct CDR3 sequences, around 29% seen once. The germline V gene encodes CDR1 SGHAT and CDR2 FQNNGV. The CDR3 is made up of 14 amino acids. Trimming cost V 5 bases and J 1 base, with 9 bases left between them. V is TRBV11-2 and J is TRBJ2-1; D is unresolved. The receptor comes from a newborn girl in good health. The material sequenced was cord blood. The CDR3 here is CASSPTLSYNEQFF. The CDR3 coding sequence is TGTGCCAGCAGCCCTACACTTTCCTACAATGAGCAGTTCTTC.